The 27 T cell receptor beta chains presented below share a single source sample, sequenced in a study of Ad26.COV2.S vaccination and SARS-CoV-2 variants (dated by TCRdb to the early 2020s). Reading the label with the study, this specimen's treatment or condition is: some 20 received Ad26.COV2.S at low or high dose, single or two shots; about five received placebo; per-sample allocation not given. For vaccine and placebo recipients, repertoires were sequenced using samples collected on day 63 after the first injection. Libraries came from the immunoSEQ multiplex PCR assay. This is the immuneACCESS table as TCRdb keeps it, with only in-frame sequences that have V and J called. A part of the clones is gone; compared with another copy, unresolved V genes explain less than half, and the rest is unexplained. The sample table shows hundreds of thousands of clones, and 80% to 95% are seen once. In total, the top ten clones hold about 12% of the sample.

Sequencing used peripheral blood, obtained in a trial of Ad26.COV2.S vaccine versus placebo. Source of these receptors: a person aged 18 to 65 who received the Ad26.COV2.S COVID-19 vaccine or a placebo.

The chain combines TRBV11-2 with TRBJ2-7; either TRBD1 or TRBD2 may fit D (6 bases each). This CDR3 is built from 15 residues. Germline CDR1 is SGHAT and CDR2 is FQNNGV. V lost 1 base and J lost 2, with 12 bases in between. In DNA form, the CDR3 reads TGTGCCAGCAGCTTAGTGTCCGGGGGCCCCTACGAGCAGTACTTC. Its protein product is CASSLVSGGPYEQYF.

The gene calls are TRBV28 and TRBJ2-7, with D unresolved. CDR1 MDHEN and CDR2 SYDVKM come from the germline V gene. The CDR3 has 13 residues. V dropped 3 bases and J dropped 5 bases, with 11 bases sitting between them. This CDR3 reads CASSLAVHNEQYF. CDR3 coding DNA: TGTGCCAGCAGTTTGGCAGTACATAACGAGCAGTACTTC.

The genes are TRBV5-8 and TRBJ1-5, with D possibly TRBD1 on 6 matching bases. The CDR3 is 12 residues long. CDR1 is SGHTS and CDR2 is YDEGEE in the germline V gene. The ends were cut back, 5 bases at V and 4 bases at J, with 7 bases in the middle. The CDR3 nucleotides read TGTGCCAGCAGGCAGGGGAATCAGCCCCAGCATTTT. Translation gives CASRQGNQPQHF.

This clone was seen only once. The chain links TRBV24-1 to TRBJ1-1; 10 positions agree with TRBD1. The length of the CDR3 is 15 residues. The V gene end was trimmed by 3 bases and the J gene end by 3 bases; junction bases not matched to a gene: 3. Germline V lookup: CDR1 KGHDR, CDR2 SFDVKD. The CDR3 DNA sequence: TGTGCCACCAGTGATGGCGGACAGGGGGACACTGAAGCTTTCTTT. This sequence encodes CATSDGGQGDTEAFF.

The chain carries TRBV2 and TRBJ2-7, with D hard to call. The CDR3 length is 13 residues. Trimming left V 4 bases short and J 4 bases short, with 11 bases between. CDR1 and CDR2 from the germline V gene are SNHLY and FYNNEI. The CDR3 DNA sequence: TGTGCCAGCAGTGTTGGCTGGGGATACGAGCAGTACTTC. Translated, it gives CASSVGWGYEQYF.

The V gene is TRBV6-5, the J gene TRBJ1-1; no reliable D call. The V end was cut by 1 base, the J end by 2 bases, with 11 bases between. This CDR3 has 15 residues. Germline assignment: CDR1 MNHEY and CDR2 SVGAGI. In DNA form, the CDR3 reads TGTGCCAGCAGTTACTTCAGGACGGGAAACACTGAAGCTTTCTTT. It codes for CASSYFRTGNTEAFF.

CDR3 bases: TGTGCCAGCAGTGAGGGGAAGCAGGAGGAGGTGAACACTGAAGCTTTCTTT. Translated: CASSEGKQEEVNTEAFF. The chain carries TRBV6-4 and TRBJ1-1; D gene ambiguous. The germline CDR1 and CDR2 sequences are MRHNA and SNTAGT. This CDR3 comprises 17 residues. Trimming removed 3 bases from V and 0 bases from J, with 17 bases in between.

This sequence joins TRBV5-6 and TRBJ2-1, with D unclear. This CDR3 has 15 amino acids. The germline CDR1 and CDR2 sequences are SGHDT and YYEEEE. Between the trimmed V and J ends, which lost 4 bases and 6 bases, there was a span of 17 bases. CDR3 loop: CASSLDPNPLNEQFF. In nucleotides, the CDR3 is TGTGCCAGCAGCCTAGACCCAAACCCCCTCAATGAGCAGTTCTTC.

This CDR3 is CASSSSWVGDRACEQYF. The DNA for the CDR3 is TGTGCCAGCAGTTCTTCCTGGGTTGGGGACAGGGCTTGCGAGCAGTACTTC. The chain has TRBV28 and TRBJ2-7; 9 bases agree with TRBD1. The CDR3 has 17 residues. With V trimmed by 4 bases and J by 6 bases, 16 bases remained unmatched. CDR1 MDHEN and CDR2 SYDVKM come from the germline V gene.

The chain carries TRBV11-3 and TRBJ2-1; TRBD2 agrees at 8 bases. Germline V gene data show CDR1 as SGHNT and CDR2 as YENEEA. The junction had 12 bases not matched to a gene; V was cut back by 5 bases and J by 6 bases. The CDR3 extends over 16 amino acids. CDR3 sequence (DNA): TGTGCCAGCAGCCCGGGGGGGAGCGTAATCGTCAATGAGCAGTTCTTC. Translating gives CASSPGGSVIVNEQFF.

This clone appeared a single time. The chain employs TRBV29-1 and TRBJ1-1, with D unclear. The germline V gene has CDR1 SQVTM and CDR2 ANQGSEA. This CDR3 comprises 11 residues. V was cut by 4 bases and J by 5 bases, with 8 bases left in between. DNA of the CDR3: TGCAGCGTTGTCCGAATAACTGAAGCTTTCTTT. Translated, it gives CSVVRITEAFF.

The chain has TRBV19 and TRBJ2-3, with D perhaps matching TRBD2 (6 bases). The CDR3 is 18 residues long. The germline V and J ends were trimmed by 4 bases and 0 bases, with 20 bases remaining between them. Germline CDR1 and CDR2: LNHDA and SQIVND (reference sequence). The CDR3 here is CASSNLAWGEISTDTQYF. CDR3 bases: TGTGCCAGTAGTAACCTAGCATGGGGGGAGATTAGCACAGATACGCAGTATTTT.

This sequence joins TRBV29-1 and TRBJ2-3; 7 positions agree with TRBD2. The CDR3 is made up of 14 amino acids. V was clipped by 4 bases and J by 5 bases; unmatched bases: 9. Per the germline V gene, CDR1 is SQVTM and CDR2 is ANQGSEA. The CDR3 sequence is CSVAQRLAIDTQYF. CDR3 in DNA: TGCAGCGTTGCCCAAAGACTAGCAATAGATACGCAGTATTTT.

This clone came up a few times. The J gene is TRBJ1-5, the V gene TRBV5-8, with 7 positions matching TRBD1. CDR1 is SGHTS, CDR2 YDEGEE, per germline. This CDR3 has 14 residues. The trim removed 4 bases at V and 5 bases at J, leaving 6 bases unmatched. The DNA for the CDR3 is TGTGCCAGCAGCAAGAGACAGGGCGATCAGCCCCAGCATTTT. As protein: CASSKRQGDQPQHF.

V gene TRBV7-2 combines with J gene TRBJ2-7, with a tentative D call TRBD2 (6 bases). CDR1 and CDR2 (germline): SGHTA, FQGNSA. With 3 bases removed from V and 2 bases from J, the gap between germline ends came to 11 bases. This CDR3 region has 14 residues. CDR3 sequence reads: CASSFFSGTYEQYF. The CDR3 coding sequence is TGTGCCAGCAGCTTTTTTAGCGGAACCTACGAGCAGTACTTC.

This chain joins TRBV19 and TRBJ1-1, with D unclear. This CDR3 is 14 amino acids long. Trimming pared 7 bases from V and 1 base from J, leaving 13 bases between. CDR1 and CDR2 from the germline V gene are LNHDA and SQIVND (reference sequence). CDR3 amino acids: CASTPWQQNTEAFF. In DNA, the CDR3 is TGTGCCAGTACCCCTTGGCAGCAGAACACTGAAGCTTTCTTT.

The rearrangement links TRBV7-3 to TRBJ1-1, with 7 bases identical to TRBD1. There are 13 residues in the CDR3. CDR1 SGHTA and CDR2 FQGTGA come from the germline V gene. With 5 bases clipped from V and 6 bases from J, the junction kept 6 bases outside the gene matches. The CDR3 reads CASSMTGFSEAFF. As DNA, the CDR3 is TGTGCCAGCAGCATGACAGGGTTCTCTGAAGCTTTCTTT.

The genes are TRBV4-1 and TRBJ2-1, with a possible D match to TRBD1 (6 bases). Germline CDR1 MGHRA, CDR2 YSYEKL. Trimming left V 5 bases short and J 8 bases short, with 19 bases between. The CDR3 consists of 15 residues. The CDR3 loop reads CASSSRAQGTDEQFF. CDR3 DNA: TGCGCCAGCAGCTCTCGGGCCCAGGGGACCGATGAGCAGTTCTTC.

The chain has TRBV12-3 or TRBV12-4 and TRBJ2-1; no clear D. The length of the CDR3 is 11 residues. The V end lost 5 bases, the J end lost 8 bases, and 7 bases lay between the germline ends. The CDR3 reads CASSDADEQFF. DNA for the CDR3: TGTGCCAGCAGTGATGCGGATGAGCAGTTCTTC.

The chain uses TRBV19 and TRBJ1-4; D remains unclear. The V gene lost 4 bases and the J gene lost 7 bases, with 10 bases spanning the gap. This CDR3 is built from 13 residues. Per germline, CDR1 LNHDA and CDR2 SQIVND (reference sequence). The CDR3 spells CASSTLRGEKLFF. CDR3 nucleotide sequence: TGTGCCAGTAGTACCCTACGGGGTGAAAAACTGTTTTTT.

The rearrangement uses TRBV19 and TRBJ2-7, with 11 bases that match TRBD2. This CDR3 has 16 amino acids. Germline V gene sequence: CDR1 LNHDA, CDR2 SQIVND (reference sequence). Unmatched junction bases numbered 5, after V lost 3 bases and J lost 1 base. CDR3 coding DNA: TGTGCCAGTAGTATCTCACTAGCGGGAGATTCCTACGAGCAGTACTTC. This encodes CASSISLAGDSYEQYF.

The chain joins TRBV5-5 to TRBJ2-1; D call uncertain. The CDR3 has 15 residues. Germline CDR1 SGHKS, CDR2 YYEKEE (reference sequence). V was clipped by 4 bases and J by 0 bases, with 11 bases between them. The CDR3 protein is CASSADASSYNEQFF. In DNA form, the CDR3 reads TGTGCCAGCAGCGCGGACGCGAGCTCCTACAATGAGCAGTTCTTC.

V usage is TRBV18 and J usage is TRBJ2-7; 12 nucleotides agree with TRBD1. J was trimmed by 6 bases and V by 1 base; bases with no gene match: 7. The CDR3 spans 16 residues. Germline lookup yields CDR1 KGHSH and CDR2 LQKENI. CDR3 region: CASSPRLGQGASEQYF. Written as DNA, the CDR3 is TGTGCCAGCTCACCACGATTGGGACAGGGGGCCTCCGAGCAGTACTTC.

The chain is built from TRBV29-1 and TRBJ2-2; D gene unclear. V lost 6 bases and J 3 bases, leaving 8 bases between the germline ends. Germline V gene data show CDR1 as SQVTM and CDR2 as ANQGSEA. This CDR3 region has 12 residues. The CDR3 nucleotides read TGCAGCGTGTTGACGGACACCGGGGAGCTGTTTTTT. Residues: CSVLTDTGELFF.

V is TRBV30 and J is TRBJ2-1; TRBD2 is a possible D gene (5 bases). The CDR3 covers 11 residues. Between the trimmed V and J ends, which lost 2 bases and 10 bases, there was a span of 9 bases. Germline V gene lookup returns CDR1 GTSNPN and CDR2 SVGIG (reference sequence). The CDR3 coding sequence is TGTGCCTGGAGTTGGGGAGACGAGCAGTTCTTC. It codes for CAWSWGDEQFF.

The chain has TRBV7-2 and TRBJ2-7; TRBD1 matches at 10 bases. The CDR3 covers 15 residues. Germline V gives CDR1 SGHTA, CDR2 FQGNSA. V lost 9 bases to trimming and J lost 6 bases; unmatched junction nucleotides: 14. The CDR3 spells CASSVPGQGVSEQYF. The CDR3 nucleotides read TGTGCCAGTTCGGTTCCCGGACAGGGGGTCTCCGAGCAGTACTTC.

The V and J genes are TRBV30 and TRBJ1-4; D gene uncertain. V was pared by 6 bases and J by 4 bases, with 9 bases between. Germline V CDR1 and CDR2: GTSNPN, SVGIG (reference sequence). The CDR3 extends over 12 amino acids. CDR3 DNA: TGTGCCTGCCGGGCCCGTAATGAAAAACTGTTTTTT. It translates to CACRARNEKLFF.